This is a list of T cell receptor beta chains from one sample in a study of tumor-infiltrating lymphocytes in primary liver carcinoma. TCRdb fed the multiplex PCR reads into MiXCR, producing one record per CDR3 protein. Here the sample spans approximately 54,000 distinct CDR3 sequences, roughly 77% being singletons. Sequences were obtained from liver tumor tissue from sampling region 2. These receptors all stem from a middle-aged man with primary liver carcinoma and hepatitis B virus infection. Each CDR3 is given with its conserved first and last residue. The order of the fields is V gene, D gene, clone size, J gene, CDR3 DNA, CDR3 protein. A D gene is named only where the DNA matches it firmly. Clone size is shown for a subset of rows, as once, few, many or a class of expanded clone.

>TRBV11-2|NA|medium-sized|TRBJ1-5
TGTGCCAGCAGCTTAGGGGGGGAAGGGCAGCCCCAGCATTTT
CASSLGGEGQPQHF
>TRBV20-1|TRBD2|NA|TRBJ2-3
TGCAGTGCTAAGAATTCAGGGGAACTAGCGGGAGATACGCAGTATTTT
CSAKNSGELAGDTQYF
>TRBV11-1|NA|NA|TRBJ2-3
TGTGCCAGCAGCAAGGGACCAGCGGCTAGCACAGATGCGCAGTATTTT
CASSKGPAASTDAQYF
>TRBV5-1|TRBD1|many|TRBJ2-3
TGCGCCAGCAGCCGGACAGGGCCCACGGATACGCAGTATTTT
CASSRTGPTDTQYF
>TRBV11-2|TRBD2|NA|TRBJ2-7
TGTGCAAGCAGCCAAGCCACTGGGGGGAGGGCCCACGAGCAGTACTTC
CASSQATGGRAHEQYF
>TRBV12-3/TRBV12-4|NA|NA|TRBJ2-3
TGTGCCAGCAGTTTGACCAGCCACCACACAGAGACGCAGTATTTT
CASSLTSHHTETQYF
>TRBV11-2|NA|NA|TRBJ1-6
TGTGACAGCAGCTTAGGGGTCTCTGGAGAAGGCTCACTCCTCCACTTT
CDSSLGVSGEGSLLHF
>TRBV7-9|TRBD1|many|TRBJ2-7
TGTGCCAGCAGCCGGACAGGAGACGAGCAGTACTTC
CASSRTGDEQYF
>TRBV6-1|NA|NA|TRBJ2-7
TGTGCCAGCAGGGAGACCGTATACGGGCAGTACTTC
CASRETVYGQYF
>TRBV5-1|NA|many|TRBJ2-5
TGCGCCAGCACCTACCTCAAGGGCGCGAGCGGAGAGACCCAGTACTTC
CASTYLKGASGETQYF
>TRBV7-8|NA|NA|TRBJ2-7
TGTGCCAGCGGCTTAGTGCTGGCGGAAAATTCCTACGAGCAGTACTTC
CASGLVLAENSYEQYF
>TRBV29-1|NA|NA|TRBJ2-5
TGCAGCGTTGGTGGGAGGACTCCTGAGACCCAGTATTTC
CSVGGRTPETQYF
>TRBV6-1|NA|NA|TRBJ1-6
TGTGTCAGCACCGAGGAGTATAACTCACCCCTCCACTTT
CVSTEEYNSPLHF
>TRBV12-3/TRBV12-4|NA|once|TRBJ2-1
TGTGTCAGTGGGCAGGGCTACAATGAGCAGTTCTTC
CVSGQGYNEQFF
>TRBV7-9|NA|many|TRBJ2-7
TGTGCCAGCAGCTACAATTTCGGGATCATCTACGAGCAGTACTTC
CASSYNFGIIYEQYF
>TRBV30|NA|NA|TRBJ2-2
TGTACCGGGGTTAGCGCGAACACCGGGGAGCGGTTTTTT
CTGVSANTGERFF
>TRBV20-1|TRBD1|NA|TRBJ1-5
TGCAGTGTCACAGGGGGCAATCAGCCCCAGCATTTT
CSVTGGNQPQHF
>TRBV5-1|NA|many|TRBJ1-2
TGCGCCAGCAGCATCATGGGGGGAGATGGCTACACCTTC
CASSIMGGDGYTF
>TRBV2|NA|NA|TRBJ1-4
TGTGTCAGCAGTGAAACGACAGCTGCAACTAATGAAAAACAGTTTTTT
CVSSETTAATNEKQFF
>TRBV12-3/TRBV12-4|NA|NA|TRBJ2-7
TGTACCAGCAGCTCCGGCTACGAGCAGTACTTC
CTSSSGYEQYF
>TRBV6-1|NA|NA|TRBJ2-2
TGTACCAACAGTGGACGCGGAGCAGGGGAGCTGTTTTTT
CTNSGRGAGELFF
>TRBV7-9|NA|few|TRBJ2-2
TGTACCAGCAGCTTAGAAGTGAACACCGGGGAGCTGTTTTTC
CTSSLEVNTGELFF
>TRBV6-5|NA|many|TRBJ1-2
TGTGCCGCATCTCGGGGGGATAACTATGGCTACACCTTC
CAASRGDNYGYTF
>TRBV11-3|NA|NA|TRBJ2-1
TGTGCCAGCAACTTTGCCAGCTACAACGAGCAGTTCTTC
CASNFASYNEQFF
>TRBV6-5|NA|many|TRBJ2-1
TGTGCCAGCAGTCCCGGACTGTTCGGGAGCAATGAGCAGTTCTTC
CASSPGLFGSNEQFF
>TRBV4-1|NA|once|TRBJ1-2
TGCGCCAGCAGCCAAGCCACAGTGTATGGCTACACCTTC
CASSQATVYGYTF
>TRBV12-3/TRBV12-4|NA|NA|TRBJ2-1
TGTGACAGCAGTTTAGGAGGCAATGAACAGTTCTTC
CDSSLGGNEQFF
>TRBV10-2|NA|many|TRBJ1-6
TGCGCCAGCAGGAACGCAGGGAGTAATAATTCACCCCTCCACTTT
CASRNAGSNNSPLHF
>TRBV28|TRBD2|many|TRBJ2-5
TGTGCCAGCAGTACTCGACTAGCGGGGGACCAAGAGACCCAGTACTTC
CASSTRLAGDQETQYF
>TRBV29-1|TRBD1|NA|TRBJ2-1
TGCAGCGTTGGGAACGACAGGGTCTGGGATGAGCAGTTCTTC
CSVGNDRVWDEQFF
>TRBV14|NA|NA|TRBJ1-1
TGTGCCAACTGCCAAGACCGGGCTGAAACTTTCTTT
CANCQDRAETFF
>TRBV30|NA|many|TRBJ1-2
TGTGCCTGGAGTGTCGGGGCATATGGCTACACCTTC
CAWSVGAYGYTF
>TRBV24-1|NA|NA|TRBJ1-1
TGTACCACCAGTACTCCGTCTGGGACTGAAGCTTTCTTT
CTTSTPSGTEAFF
>TRBV6-5|TRBD2|NA|TRBJ2-1
TGTGACAGCTCGTGGGACAGGGGGACTAGCGGGAGGGCGCATGATCAGTTCTTC
CDSSWDRGTSGRAHDQFF
>TRBV6-6|NA|NA|TRBJ2-5
TGTGCCAGCAGTGTGACTAGTCAAGAGACCCAGTACTTC
CASSVTSQETQYF
>TRBV11-2|NA|NA|TRBJ2-7
TGTGTCAGCAGCTATGACAGCACCTATGAGCAATACTTC
CVSSYDSTYEQYF
>TRBV29-1|NA|NA|TRBJ2-7
TGTAGCGTTATAACATGGGGCAGCCCCTACGAGCAGTATTTC
CSVITWGSPYEQYF
>TRBV7-8|TRBD1|NA|TRBJ2-5
TGTGCCAGCAGCCCCCGGAGAGCAGGGGGCCAAGAGACCCACTACTTC
CASSPRRAGGQETHYF
>TRBV10-3|NA|many|TRBJ1-6
TGTGCCATCAATGGCATAGGCGGCAATTCACCCCTCCACTTT
CAINGIGGNSPLHF
>TRBV11-1|TRBD2|once|TRBJ2-1
TGTACGAGCAGCCTGGGACTAGGGGGAGAAGTTGACAATGAGCAGTTCTTC
CTSSLGLGGEVDNEQFF
>TRBV4-1|NA|many|TRBJ2-3
TGCGCCAGCAGCCAAGGTCCGGACTTAACAGATACGCAGTATTTT
CASSQGPDLTDTQYF
>TRBV7-8|TRBD2|NA|TRBJ2-2
TGTGCCAGCAGCTTACCCCCACCCGGGGGGGCTGTTTTT
CASSLPPPGGAVF
>TRBV11-2|NA|NA|TRBJ2-7
TGTGCCAGCAGCTCAACTCCGGGACCCAACTACGAGCAGTACTTC
CASSSTPGPNYEQYF
>TRBV11-1|NA|once|TRBJ2-3
TGTACCAGCAGCTCTGGGGGAAGCTCTGTTGGAGCCCGCACAGATACACAGTATTTT
CTSSSGGSSVGARTDTQYF
>TRBV29-1|NA|NA|TRBJ1-1
TGCTGCGTTCTACCAACAGGGACTGAAGCTTCCTTT
CCVLPTGTEASF
>TRBV20-1|NA|NA|TRBJ2-7
TGCAGTGCAGCGCCCAGTTTCTACGAGCAGTACTTC
CSAAPSFYEQYF
>TRBV25-1|NA|NA|TRBJ2-5
TGTGTTAGCAGTGATTACGGTTTGGGGACCCAGTACTTC
CVSSDYGLGTQYF
>TRBV4-1|TRBD1|few|TRBJ2-7
TGCGCCAGCAGCCATGACGGGGACAGGGATGAGCAGTACTTC
CASSHDGDRDEQYF
>TRBV11-2|NA|NA|TRBJ2-1
TGTGCCAGCGGCCCCCCCAACGTAGTCTACAATGAGCAGTTCTTC
CASGPPNVVYNEQFF
>TRBV11-2|NA|NA|TRBJ2-7
TGTGCCAACAGTTTAGACTTCGAGACACTAAGCTCCTACGAGCAGTACTTC
CANSLDFETLSSYEQYF
>TRBV6-5|NA|NA|TRBJ2-7
TGTGCCAGCAGTTTGGGGCAGGGGGGAGGGTTGGTTGCCTACGAGCAATACTTC
CASSLGQGGGLVAYEQYF